This TCR beta chain is from a study of blood T cells in healthy people across ages. Germline lookup yields CDR1 SGHRS and CDR2 YFSETQ. Trimming cost V 3 bases and J 11 bases; bases outside gene matches: 7. The CDR3 length is 15 residues. Combining a sample-barcoded 5' primer with a J-beta primer mix, a second PCR ran for roughly 6 to 11 cycles. All samples yielded 2.5 million or more CDR3-containing paired-end reads. MiXCR, applied by TCRdb to the 5' RACE reads, yields one record per CDR3 protein. The profile covers about 670,000 distinct CDR3 sequences, with roughly half appearing a single time and less than 15% taken by the ten largest.

The specimen was blood. The chain couples TRBV5-1 to TRBJ2-5; the match to TRBD2 covers 16 bases. This TCR was sampled from a woman of 80 years or more in good health. The CDR3 nucleotides read TGCGCCAGCAGCTGGGGACTAGCGGGAGGGGATGAGCAGTACTTC. This gives the protein CASSWGLAGGDEQYF. Together with reference TRBV5-1 and TRBJ2-5, the CDR3 gives the full variable domain: KAGVTQTPRYLIKTRGQQVTLSCSPISGHRSVSWYQQTPGQGLQFLFEYFSETQRNKGNFPGRFSGRQFSNSRSEMNVSTLELGDSALYLCASSWGLAGGDEQYFGPGTRLLVL.